The clone carrying this T cell receptor beta chain was found many times. Its antigen is undetermined. RNA transcripts yielded amplified TCR beta CDR3 regions. First-round RT-PCR targeting the TCR CDR3 was performed with the HTBI primer set. TCRdb independently ran MiXCR on the multiplex PCR reads; one entry per CDR3 protein. This sample yields over 350,000 distinct CDR3 sequences, of which roughly 20% are seen a single time; over 35% belongs to the top ten. These data come from a study of T cells in Graves' hyperthyroidism and ophthalmopathy. Findings and caveats of the study: In the blood, most expanded thyroid clonotypes above 0.001 appeared as well.

CDR3 size: 13 residues. The V end lost 6 bases, the J end lost 2 bases, and 8 bases lay between the germline ends. The V gene's germline CDR1 is MNHNS and CDR2 SASEGT. The diagnostic basis comprised clinical symptoms, serum thyroxine and TRAb, thyroid ultrasound and orbital computed tomography. The rearrangement links TRBV6-1 to TRBJ2-1; no reliable D call. The TCR comes from a man younger than 30 with Graves' ophthalmopathy. The specimen was blood. DNA of the CDR3: TGTGCCAGCAGGGATGGGGCCTACAATGAGCAGTTCTTC. It encodes CASRDGAYNEQFF.